This T cell receptor (beta chain) was captured by sequencing in a study of T-cell memory formation after mild COVID-19. Study in general: TCR clusters were mostly confined to one donor each.

With respect to this clonotype: Its target is unknown.

The CDR3 covers 12 residues. The V end was cut by 2 bases, the J end by 0 bases, with 3 bases between. The germline V gene encodes CDR1 SGHRS and CDR2 YFSETQ. TCRdb used MiXCR to reprocess the 5' RACE reads, holding one entry per CDR3 protein. The data contain about 400,000 distinct CDR3 sequences, less than 25% of them seen just once; the ten biggest clones take up 8.5% to 9%. Findings of the study overall: A second wave expanding day 15 to 37 was CD4+-biased; contracting clones were balanced. Several responding clones turned up in pre-infection memory, indicating that cross-reactive memory may have taken part.

Material: PBMCs or a T cell subset sorted from them (not recorded which). This receptor was taken from an adult woman who had mild COVID-19 (a few samples of this study predate the infection). Cell type and time point are not known. The chain employs TRBV5-1 and TRBJ2-7; no reliable D call. This CDR3 reads CASSFASYEQYF. CDR3 coding DNA: TGCGCCAGCAGCTTCGCCTCCTACGAGCAGTACTTC. Together with reference TRBV5-1 and TRBJ2-7, the CDR3 gives the full variable domain: KAGVTQTPRYLIKTRGQQVTLSCSPISGHRSVSWYQQTPGQGLQFLFEYFSETQRNKGNFPGRFSGRQFSNSRSEMNVSTLELGDSALYLCASSFASYEQYFGPGTRLTVT.